This entry features one T cell receptor (beta chain) sequence. Amplification of TCR beta CDR3 regions was performed using RNA transcripts as template. When the TCR CDR3 underwent first-round RT-PCR, the HTBI primer set was used. Via MiXCR, TCRdb re-called the multiplex PCR reads, giving one row per CDR3 protein. The sample shows 460,000 or so distinct CDR3 sequences, roughly 14% of them seen only once. This sample was included in a study of T cells in Graves' hyperthyroidism and ophthalmopathy. Germline CDR1 is ENHRY and CDR2 is SYGVKD. This CDR3 is 15 amino acids long. V was clipped by 6 bases and J by 2 bases; unmatched bases: 8. Subjects aged 18 to 65 presented with newly diagnosed hyperthyroidism of less than 2 months' duration.

The receptor comes from a woman between 18 and 29 years old with Graves' hyperthyroidism. Sample: blood. The chain carries TRBV10-3 and TRBJ2-3; TRBD1 agrees at 7 bases. The CDR3 sequence: CAIRGQQTVTDTQYF. CDR3 nucleotides: TGTGCCATCAGGGGACAGCAGACAGTCACAGATACGCAGTATTTT.